Below, 7 T cell receptor beta chains from the same sample are listed, as sequenced in a study of blood T cell repertoires in COVID-19. Measured with immunoSEQ multiplex PCR; TCRdb has only the in-frame clones, and not every one. The table lists approximately 500,000 clones, more than 75% of them singletons. Sequencing used PBMCs or T cells enriched from blood (not recorded which). Receptors were obtained from a woman aged 40-49 years who had recovered from COVID-19.

The chain combines TRBV28 with TRBJ1-2, with TRBD1 matching 10 bases. V shed 3 bases, J shed 7 bases, and the junction held 5 bases outside the gene matches. Germline V lookup: CDR1 MDHEN, CDR2 SYDVKM. The CDR3 consists of 14 residues. The CDR3 loop is CASSLGTGAGGYTF. The CDR3 nucleotides read TGTGCCAGCAGTTTGGGGACAGGGGCGGGTGGCTACACCTTC.

This clone was seen more than once but under ten times. The V call is TRBV18, the J call TRBJ1-2; 8 positions agree with TRBD1. This CDR3 is built from 15 residues. The germline V gene has CDR1 KGHSH and CDR2 LQKENI. The V segment lost 1 base and the J segment 7 bases; nucleotides outside the gene matches: 8. The CDR3, as DNA: TGTGCCAGCTCACCACGAGGACAGGGTGAGGCTGGCTACACCTTC. Residues: CASSPRGQGEAGYTF.

V is TRBV7-2 and J is TRBJ1-2, with TRBD1 matching 7 bases. There are 14 residues in the CDR3. V dropped 5 bases and J dropped 8; count of bases not matched to a gene: 11. Germline loops: CDR1 SGHTA, CDR2 FQGNSA. CDR3 protein: CASSPQQGRKGYTF. CDR3 DNA: TGTGCCAGCAGCCCCCAACAGGGGAGGAAGGGCTACACCTTC.

This sequence joins TRBV5-4 and TRBJ1-1; no reliable D call. V lost 1 base and J 4 bases, leaving 5 bases between the germline ends. CDR1 SGHNT and CDR2 YYREEE come from the germline V gene (reference sequence). The CDR3 is 12 amino acids. For the CDR3, the DNA is TGTGCCAGCAGCTTGTGGGCCACTGAAGCTTTCTTT. Its translation: CASSLWATEAFF.

The genes are TRBV5-6 and TRBJ1-2; tentatively, D is TRBD1 (6 bases). Germline CDR1 SGHDT, CDR2 YYEEEE. Trimming shortened V by 0 bases and J by 1 base, and 16 bases separated the two germline ends. This CDR3 spans 17 amino acids. The CDR3 is CASSLGGRISSNYGYTF. Written as DNA, the CDR3 is TGTGCCAGCAGCTTGGGGGGGCGCATCTCCAGTAACTATGGCTACACCTTC.

The chain joins TRBV19 to TRBJ2-1, with TRBD1 matching 7 bases. With V trimmed by 0 bases and J by 9 bases, 2 bases remained unmatched. Germline lookup yields CDR1 LNHDA and CDR2 SQIVND (reference sequence). There are 13 residues in the CDR3. The CDR3 bases are TGTGCCAGTAGTATAGATTACAGGGGTGAGCAGTTCTTC. Protein sequence: CASSIDYRGEQFF.

This chain joins TRBV5-4 and TRBJ2-1, with D possibly being TRBD2 (5 bases). V was trimmed by 3 bases and J by 0 bases, leaving 13 bases between them. CDR1 and CDR2 (germline): SGHNT, YYREEE (reference sequence). This CDR3 is built from 16 residues. CDR3 DNA sequence: TGTGCCAGCAGCTCAGGAGGCCGGAACTCCTACAATGAGCAGTTCTTC. Its translation is CASSSGGRNSYNEQFF.